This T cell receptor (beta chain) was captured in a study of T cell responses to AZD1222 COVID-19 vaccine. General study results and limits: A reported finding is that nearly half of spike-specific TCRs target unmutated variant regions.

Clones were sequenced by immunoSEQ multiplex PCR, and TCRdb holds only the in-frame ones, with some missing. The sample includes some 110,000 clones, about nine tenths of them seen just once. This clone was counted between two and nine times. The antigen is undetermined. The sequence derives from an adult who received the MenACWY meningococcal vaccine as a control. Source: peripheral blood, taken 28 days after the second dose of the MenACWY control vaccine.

The CDR3 nucleotides read TGTGCCAGCACTAAAACAGCGAACACCGGGGAGCTGTTTTTT. Protein product: CASTKTANTGELFF. This chain connects TRBV7-2 to TRBJ2-2, with no clear D. Trimming removed 7 bases from V and 0 bases from J, with 9 bases in between. CDR3 length: 14 amino acids. The germline CDR1 and CDR2 sequences are SGHTA and FQGNSA. Looking up the rest from reference TRBV7-2 and TRBJ2-2 gives the full variable domain: GAGVSQSPSNKVTEKGKDVELRCDPISGHTALYWYRQSLGQGLEFLIYFQGNSAPDKSGLPSDRFSAERTGGSVSTLTIQRTQQEDSAVYLCASTKTANTGELFFGEGSRLTVL.